This note documents a single TCR beta chain sequence. What it binds is unknown. Donors, without exception, were Caucasian adults residing in Nashville, Tennessee. Template for every sorted-subset replicate PCR totaled about 0.2 ug DNA, approximately 30,000 T cell genomes. The table came from immunoSEQ multiplex PCR; TCRdb's copy has only in-frame clones and leaves some out. This sample has fewer than 2.5 million clones, with 93% found just once. These data come from a study of shared clonotypes between healthy human individuals. General study results and limits: Only blood was sampled, and tissue TCR repertoires likely differ from blood ones.

The CDR3 sequence is 12 residues long. Per germline, CDR1 MNHEY and CDR2 SVGAGI. V lost 6 bases, J lost 8 bases, and 11 bases lay in between. This sequence was found in a young man in good health. Some clones in this sample may be carry-over from other donors' samples. Sample: naive CD4+ T cells from PBMCs. Subset indicated: CD45RA+ positively selected. This sequence joins TRBV6-5 and TRBJ2-1; no definite D call. CDR3 protein: CASRSSSDEQFF. The CDR3 DNA follows: TGTGCCAGCAGGTCGAGTTCCGATGAGCAGTTCTTC.